The present T cell receptor (beta chain) was sequenced within a study of T cells in Graves' hyperthyroidism and ophthalmopathy (dated by TCRdb to between 2017 and 2020). About the study as a whole: Peripheral blood samples were taken at initial diagnosis, before any treatment was given. TCR V-J signatures able to tell the groups apart were searched for in a discovery cohort of 90 to 100 patients, of whom around 43 had Graves' ophthalmopathy and 57 had stable Graves' hyperthyroidism. Prospective prediction of ophthalmopathy was tested in an independent validation cohort of approximately 19 hyperthyroidism patients and 17 patients who later progressed to ophthalmopathy. The 100 discovery patients were randomly split 7:3 into training and test sets. In several Graves' hyperthyroidism patients, the study also compared T-cell repertoires from thyroid tissue with T-cell repertoires from blood. Following sampling, methimazole starting at 30 mg daily was given to hyperthyroidism patients, and high-dose intravenous methylprednisolone was given to ophthalmopathy patients. The paper describes TCR Vbeta CDR3 sequencing of 120 to 150 peripheral blood samples, made up of fewer than 50 ophthalmopathy patients, roughly 75 hyperthyroidism patients and 17 progressor patients.

Turning to this clonotype: Which antigen it targets is not known. This may come from a read error, since a much larger clone is one base off.

Summary of the overall study and its limitations: In validation, the model predicted progression to ophthalmopathy with approximately 70% sensitivity and 72% to 85% specificity, a median of 6.5 months before onset. A model built on a 13 V-J signature distinguished ophthalmopathy from stable hyperthyroidism, reaching about 89% sensitivity and 81.08% specificity in cross-validation and 80%/75% in testing. Blood samples also contained most of the expanded thyroid clonotypes (frequency above 0.001), which suggests that blood repertoires may reflect thyroid immune responses. Sample size was not statistically predetermined, and blinding of investigators to group allocation was not performed.

Ophthalmopathy patients had moderately to severely active disease, Clinical Activity Score of at least 3, NOSPECS grade of at least 4, and duration under 3 months. Any patient with an uncontrolled infection, another autoimmune disease, pregnancy or lactation was excluded. Diagnoses were established on the basis of clinical symptoms, serum thyroxine and TRAb, thyroid ultrasound, and orbital computed tomography. Ficoll-Paque density gradient centrifugation was used to isolate PBMCs from 8.5 to 10 ml of fresh peripheral blood. Trizol reagent was used to extract total RNA, and RNA quality was then checked on an Agilent 2100 Bioanalyzer. Reading from cysteine to phenylalanine, the CDR3 counts 16 amino acids. The CDR3 DNA has 48 bases and is translated from base 1. Via the germline V gene, CDR1 is SGHDT and CDR2 YYEEEE. Amplification of TCR beta CDR3 regions was carried out from RNA transcripts. For the first round of RT-PCR on the TCR CDR3, the HTBI primer set was used together with the Qiagen OneStep RT-PCR kit. Libraries were constructed in a second round of multiplex PCR, after which size selection and purification were performed. Sequencing of the libraries was done on an Illumina HiSeq2000 using paired-end 100 bp reads. The original methods were these. SOAPnuke was used to process the raw data, removing reads that contained adapters or uncalled bases, had a mean Phred below 15, or lacked an exact match to the constant primer or identifier. COPE v1.2.5 was used to merge high-quality paired reads, and clonotypes were defined as unique nucleotide sequences. MiTCR v1.1 was used to align clonotypes to the IMGT TRBV, TRBD and TRBJ reference segments. Analysis was restricted to V-J combinations with a frequency above 0.0001, which covered approximately 99% of repertoires. The TCS score was defined as F50 (clonal expansion) divided by E x V (chaos), with BLOSUM62-based TCRdist calculated between CDR3 peptides within each V-J. Welch's t-statistics and random forest reduced approximately 520 V-J features to roughly 13, which were used in a naive Bayes classifier (R e1071). The public reads were reprocessed in TCRdb via fastp at Q25 and MiXCR, keeping in-frame beta chains. For every CDR3 protein sequence, its rows merge into one entry that carries the most common genes and DNA. The V and J calls were determined by TCRdb, not by the authors. The table for this sample lists 400,000 or so distinct CDR3 sequences; around an eighth of them were counted only once. The ten largest make up 28% of the sample.

The sample consisted of blood. The sequence joins TRBV5-6 to TRBJ2-1, with 14 junctional bases fitting TRBD2. The clonotype comes from a man aged 50-59 years with Graves' ophthalmopathy. The CDR3 sequence is CAGSWGLAGVSAEQFF. The nucleotides read TGTGCCGGCAGTTGGGGACTAGCGGGAGTTTCTGCTGAGCAGTTCTTC.